This T cell receptor beta chain derives from a study of cytomegalovirus exposure and HLA in healthy donors. Primers for the PCR totalled 60 Vbeta and 13 Jbeta. The table came from immunoSEQ multiplex PCR; TCRdb's copy has only in-frame clones and leaves some out. Here the sample spans over 200,000 clones, 75% to 90% being singletons. Germline values: CDR1 SEHNR, CDR2 FQNEAQ (reference sequence). This CDR3 contains 15 residues. Trimming removed 4 bases from V and 4 bases from J, with 16 bases in between. The receptor comes from a young woman in good health and CMV-seronegative. J is TRBJ1-2 and V is TRBV7-9; no definite D call. The source material was PBMCs. The CDR3 loop is CASSSTREPSYGYTF. The CDR3 nucleotides are TGTGCCAGCAGCTCGACAAGGGAGCCCAGCTATGGCTACACCTTC. Complete variable domain (other parts from reference TRBV7-9 and TRBJ1-2): DTGVSQNPRHKITKRGQNVTFRCDPISEHNRLYWYRQTLGQGPEFLTYFQNEAQLEKSRLLSDRFSAERPKGSFSTLEIQRTEQGDSAMYLCASSSTREPSYGYTFGSGTRLTVV.